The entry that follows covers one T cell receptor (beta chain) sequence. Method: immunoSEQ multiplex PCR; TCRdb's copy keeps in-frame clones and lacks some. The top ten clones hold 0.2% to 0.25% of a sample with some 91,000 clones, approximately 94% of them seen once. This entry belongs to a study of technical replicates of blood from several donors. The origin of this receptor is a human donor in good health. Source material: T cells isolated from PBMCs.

DNA of the CDR3: TGTGCCAGTAGTATTTCGACAGGGCAAGAGACCCAGTACTTC. Translated, it gives CASSISTGQETQYF. The chain joins TRBV19 to TRBJ2-5, with 7 bases identical to TRBD1. Germline V gene lookup returns CDR1 LNHDA and CDR2 SQIVND (reference sequence). V trimming: 3 bases; J trimming: 2 bases; junction bases outside the gene matches: 3. This CDR3 contains 14 residues.